Described below is a single TCR beta chain sequence and its context. The antigen it recognizes is unknown. No base qualities exist here, and no much larger clone lies one base off it. This record comes from a study of glioma-infiltrating T cells after dendritic cell vaccination (TCRdb year 2016). Broadly, across the study: Of the 15 or so glioblastoma patients in the cohort, all drawn from Phase I and II dendritic cell vaccination trials, 9 were newly diagnosed and 6 had recurrent disease. Patients received autologous tumor lysate-pulsed dendritic cell vaccination between about 2002 and 2013. Survival after dendritic cell vaccination was correlated with TCR sequencing metrics, including TIL content and tumor-blood repertoire overlap. In glioblastoma patients vaccinated with dendritic cells, deep sequencing of TCR beta CDR3 regions served to measure tumor-infiltrating lymphocyte content and to compare repertoires between tumor and blood. The vaccine was prepared from monocyte-derived dendritic cells that were cultured for under 8 days with IL-4 and GM-CSF and then pulsed overnight with autologous tumor lysate. Each patient was given three intradermal dendritic cell vaccine injections, spaced two weeks apart, in the arm below the axilla.

The immunoSEQ assay amplified TCRB CDR3 regions from approximately 2 micrograms of genomic DNA, or from all available DNA when less than that amount was available. The multiplex PCR employed 60 forward primers targeting TCR V beta segments and 13 reverse primers targeting J beta segments. To estimate the number of reads per starting template, synthetic control templates were added to each sample at limiting dilution. The Illumina HiSeq System generated sequencing reads of 87 bp. On the study's bioinformatics: PCR and sequencing errors were removed by merging closely related sequences with a nearest neighbor algorithm. TCR overlap was defined as the percentage of unique tumor TCR beta sequences that were also found in the peripheral blood of the same patient. TCRdb re-hosts the immuneACCESS table, in-frame sequences only. Its copies lack some clones; in the studies checked, an unresolved V gene accounts for under half of them, and the cause for the rest is not known. V and J calls plus clone size are reproduced from that table; the DNA served to infer D and trimming. The sample table records tens of thousands of clones; roughly 90% of these occur just once. The top ten clonotypes cover roughly 3.1% of the sample.

Reading the germline V gene gives CDR1 MGHRA and CDR2 YSYEKL. There are 15 amino acids in the CDR3, from cysteine to phenylalanine inclusive. The DNA shown is the 45-base CDR3, in frame from base 1. Germline trimming: 2 bases from V, 3 bases from J; junction bases outside gene matches: 4. Patients were selected for having adequate residual fresh-frozen tumor tissue and more than two years of available survival data. None of the glioblastoma patients carried an isocitrate dehydrogenase mutation, although molecular status otherwise varied. PBMC collection took place before vaccination, two weeks after the third vaccination, and at tumor progression if progression occurred. The Qiagen DNeasy Blood extraction Kit was used for extraction of genomic DNA. The paper as a whole reports these results and caveats: TCR clonality showed no direct relationship with survival, which suggests that a diverse polyclonal response may matter. Longer time to progression and overall survival after dendritic cell vaccination were predicted by higher estimated pretreatment TIL content. The cohort was small and heterogeneous, with few patients having full blood and tumor sets and even fewer initial-recurrent tumor pairs. The three-group TCR overlap response model was characterized as speculative, and prospective validation of the model was stated to be required.

The material was blood, obtained before dendritic cell vaccination. The V and J genes are TRBV4-1 and TRBJ1-2; 9 nucleotides in the junction match TRBD1. The clonotype comes from a human donor with glioblastoma. The CDR3 amino acid sequence is: CASSQPGQGDYGYTF. The DNA sequence is given as TGCGCCAGCAGCCAACCGGGACAGGGTGACTATGGCTACACCTTC.